A single sample gave rise to the 18 T cell receptor beta chains below, sequenced in a study of OX40 agonist ivuxolimab in advanced cancers. Using immunoSEQ multiplex PCR, the repertoire was profiled, and TCRdb retains in-frame clones only, with some absent. The table lists more than 70,000 clones, roughly 88% of them singletons. The sample was CD4+ or CD8+ T cells sorted from blood, taken in a trial of the OX40 agonist ivuxolimab. The receptors were sampled from an adult with an advanced solid tumor such as melanoma, head and neck, liver or kidney cancer.

This chain uses TRBV21-1 with TRBJ2-7. TRBV21-1 has pseudogene status. The CDR3 is 15 residues long. Here the CDR3 reads CASSKAWPGGGEQYF. In DNA, the CDR3 is TGTGCCAGCAGCAAAGCGTGGCCAGGGGGAGGGGAGCAGTACTTC.

The rearrangement joins TRBV28 to TRBJ1-2; TRBD1 agrees at 10 bases. V dropped 4 bases and J dropped 5; count of bases not matched to a gene: 4. Per the germline V gene, CDR1 is MDHEN and CDR2 is SYDVKM. There are 14 residues in the CDR3. CDR3 amino acids: CASSYGGQGYGYTF. CDR3 DNA sequence: TGTGCCAGCAGTTACGGGGGACAGGGGTATGGCTACACCTTC.

The chain is built from TRBV27 and TRBJ1-5, with D tentatively TRBD1 (5 bases). The CDR3 has 15 residues. Trimming pared 3 bases from V and 1 base from J, leaving 10 bases between. CDR1 MNHEY and CDR2 SMNVEV come from the germline V gene (reference sequence). The CDR3 DNA follows: TGTGCCAGCAGTTTCGAGGGGTTGAGCAATCAGCCCCAGCATTTT. Translation gives CASSFEGLSNQPQHF.

This clone was seen once. This CDR3 is also generated by other DNA sequences in the sample. CDR3 in amino acids: CASSMGRNTEAFF. In DNA form, the CDR3 reads TGTGCCAGTAGTATGGGACGTAACACTGAAGCTTTCTTT. The chain joins TRBV19 to TRBJ1-1, with D perhaps matching TRBD1 (5 bases). V was trimmed by 3 bases and J by 2 bases, leaving 7 bases between them. Germline CDR1 LNHDA, CDR2 SQIVND (reference sequence). The CDR3 has 13 residues.

V usage is TRBV7-8 and J usage is TRBJ1-5; D gene uncertain. This CDR3 comprises 14 residues. V gave up 1 base and J gave up 2 bases, with 6 bases separating them. CDR1 and CDR2 (germline): SGHVS, FQNEAQ. The DNA for the CDR3 is TGTGCCAGCAGCTTAGGGGGAGGCAATCAGCCCCAGCATTTT. Its translation is CASSLGGGNQPQHF.

The gene calls are TRBV19 and TRBJ1-2; D might be TRBD1 (5 bases). The V gene lost 5 bases and the J gene lost 1 base, with 11 bases spanning the gap. The CDR3 is 14 residues long. Germline CDR1 is LNHDA and CDR2 is SQIVND (reference sequence). The CDR3 DNA reads TGTGCCAGTAGTCCAACGACAGATAACTATGGCTACACCTTC. Translation gives CASSPTTDNYGYTF.

The chain links TRBV11-2 to TRBJ2-7; D gene unclear. The germline V and J ends were trimmed by 8 bases and 3 bases, with 17 bases remaining between them. Germline V gene data show CDR1 as SGHAT and CDR2 as FQNNGV. The CDR3 length is 14 residues. The CDR3 bases are TGTGCCAGCGCCACCGGCGTGTCTTTCTACGAGCAGTACTTC. Its protein is CASATGVSFYEQYF.

The rearrangement uses TRBV2 and TRBJ1-4, with TRBD1 matching 7 bases. Germline V gene lookup returns CDR1 SNHLY and CDR2 FYNNEI. Trimming took 5 bases from V and 0 from J; bases not matched to a gene: 3. This CDR3 contains 15 residues. The DNA of the CDR3 is TGTGCCAGCAGTAAAGACAGGGCAACTAATGAAAAACTGTTTTTT. The encoded protein is CASSKDRATNEKLFF.

The chain carries TRBV5-6 and TRBJ1-5; a possible D gene is TRBD1 (5 bases). The V gene's germline CDR1 is SGHDT and CDR2 YYEEEE. This CDR3 is built from 18 residues. V lost 2 bases and J lost 1, with 19 bases in between. CDR3 nucleotide sequence: TGTGCCAGCAGCTTAGGTGTGACAGCGGGGTTGAGCAATCAGCCCCAGCATTTT. Translated, it gives CASSLGVTAGLSNQPQHF.

The V gene is TRBV18, the J gene TRBJ2-7, with TRBD2 identical over 9 bases. From germline, CDR1 is KGHSH and CDR2 LQKENI. The CDR3 runs 13 residues. The V gene end was trimmed by 2 bases and the J gene end by 6 bases; junction bases not matched to a gene: 2. As DNA, the CDR3 is TGTGCCAGCTCACCAGGACTAGCGAGCGAGCAGTACTTC. Amino acid sequence: CASSPGLASEQYF.

The rearrangement joins TRBV2 to TRBJ2-2, with D uncertain. The CDR3 totals 13 residues. With 6 bases removed from V and 4 bases from J, the gap between germline ends came to 9 bases. CDR1 is SNHLY, CDR2 FYNNEI, per germline. The CDR3 spells CASRGIPTGELFF. The CDR3, as DNA: TGTGCCAGCAGGGGGATACCCACCGGGGAGCTGTTTTTT.

V and J are TRBV2 and TRBJ2-5; TRBD2 matches at 8 bases. The V gene end was trimmed by 7 bases and the J gene end by 5 bases; junction bases not matched to a gene: 9. The CDR3 spans 14 residues. Per germline, CDR1 SNHLY and CDR2 FYNNEI. CDR3 nucleotides: TGTGCCAGCACTTTAGCGGGATTGGCGGAGACCCAGTACTTC. As protein: CASTLAGLAETQYF.

The chain is built from TRBV5-1 and TRBJ1-3, with 11 bases aligning to TRBD1. CDR3 length equals 16 residues. Germline values: CDR1 SGHRS, CDR2 YFSETQ. The V gene end was trimmed by 4 bases and the J gene end by 4 bases; junction bases not matched to a gene: 7. Here the CDR3 DNA reads TGCGCCAGCAGCACGGGGACAGGGGGATCCGGAAACACCATATATTTT. This encodes CASSTGTGGSGNTIYF.

The gene calls are TRBV28 and TRBJ2-3, with 14 bases aligning to TRBD2. The germline CDR1 and CDR2 sequences are MDHEN and SYDVKM. The J segment lost 3 bases and the V segment lost 3 bases, leaving 11 bases of the junction unmatched. This CDR3 contains 19 residues. The CDR3 region has the DNA TGTGCCAGCAGTTTGGCAACGGGGACTAGCGGGGGATATACAGATACGCAGTATTTT. Amino acids: CASSLATGTSGGYTDTQYF.

The J gene is TRBJ2-7, the V gene TRBV10-3; weak D call: TRBD2 (6 bases). Germline loops: CDR1 ENHRY, CDR2 SYGVKD. This CDR3 has 13 amino acids. V lost 4 bases to trimming and J lost 5 bases, with 12 bases between them. The CDR3 loop reads CAISVSTGDEQYF. The CDR3 nucleotides are TGTGCCATCAGTGTTAGTACGGGGGACGAGCAGTACTTC.

This clone came up once. The gene calls are TRBV28 and TRBJ1-5; a weak D match, TRBD1 (6 bases). The CDR3 is 15 residues long. CDR1 and CDR2 from the germline V gene are MDHEN and SYDVKM. V lost 4 bases and J 5 bases, leaving 15 bases between the germline ends. The CDR3 reads CASSSPGGGHQPQHF. Here the CDR3 DNA reads TGTGCCAGCAGTTCTCCTGGGGGGGGGCATCAGCCCCAGCATTTT.

This chain joins TRBV7-2 and TRBJ2-7; 7 bases line up with TRBD2. J gave up 4 bases and V 5 bases, and 14 bases lay outside the gene matches. This CDR3 has 16 residues. CDR1 and CDR2 (germline): SGHTA, FQGNSA. Here the CDR3 DNA reads TGTGCCAGCAGCCTTGTAGCGGGTATGACCAATTACGAGCAGTACTTC. This encodes CASSLVAGMTNYEQYF.

V usage is TRBV10-2 and J usage is TRBJ2-7; 9 bases fit TRBD2. The V segment lost 2 bases and the J segment 3 bases; nucleotides outside the gene matches: 11. The CDR3 runs to 17 residues. CDR1 is WSHSY and CDR2 is SAAADI in the germline V gene. CDR3 protein: CASSEIAGASPGYEQYF. The CDR3 DNA follows: TGCGCCAGCAGTGAGATAGCGGGAGCCTCACCCGGCTACGAGCAGTACTTC.